This T cell receptor beta chain was documented in a study of post-analysis software for immune sequencing data. Findings and caveats of the study: There were roughly five TRBV segments more frequent in patients than controls, and TRBV5-6, TRBV5-1 and TRBV20-1 were among them.

As concerns this clonotype: The target antigen is unknown.

The TCR beta cDNA libraries carried unique molecular identifiers. From around 1 to 9.1 million T cells, about 500,000 cDNA molecules were obtained. MiXCR was run by TCRdb on the PCR reads, yielding one entry per CDR3 protein. The table has 350,000 to 450,000 distinct CDR3 sequences, less than 35% seen once. V lost 6 bases and J 8 bases, leaving 10 bases between the germline ends. This CDR3 region has 12 residues. This chain links TRBV12-3 or TRBV12-4 with TRBJ1-4; D unclear. The sequence was collected from a girl aged 10 to 17 with multiple sclerosis. Sequencing was done on a sample of blood. The CDR3 region has the DNA TGTGCCAGCAGCCTATCAAGGGAAAAACTGTTTTTT. It encodes CASSLSREKLFF.